This T cell receptor beta chain came from a study of shared clonotypes between healthy human individuals. Study findings and constraints: Donors were few, which limited the genetic and exposure-history diversity represented.

A word on this clone: Its target is not known.

V shed 4 bases, J shed 1 base, and the junction held 12 bases outside the gene matches. The length of the CDR3 is 18 residues. CDR1 and CDR2 from the germline V gene are SGHNT and YYREEE (reference sequence). Profiling relied on immunoSEQ multiplex PCR, and the TCRdb table lists in-frame clones only, not all of them. The sample lists about 2.3 million clones, about 92% seen once, with under 0.45% in the top ten. The J gene is TRBJ2-2, the V gene TRBV5-4; TRBD1 agrees at 8 bases. The receptor's source is a young man in good health. Some clones in this sample may be carry-over from other donors' samples. The specimen sequenced was naive CD4+ T cells from PBMCs. As for subset: CD45RA+ positively selected. The chain's CDR3 is CASSGGPPGTGNTGELFF. CDR3 coding DNA: TGTGCCAGCAGCGGGGGACCACCGGGGACAGGGAACACCGGGGAGCTGTTTTTT.